This T cell receptor beta chain was captured in a study of cytomegalovirus exposure and HLA in healthy donors (dated 2017 in TCRdb). About the full investigation: An earlier analysis of approximately 550 of the donors reported approximately 270 Gb of sequence data and around 110 million unique TCR beta sequences from 150 million to 200 million T cells. The number of donors typed differed by locus, with 629-630 for A, B, C, DRB1 and DQB1, around 500 for DQA1, approximately 580 for DPA1, and under 490 for DPB1. About five DR-DQ haplotypes were treated as single units for association and clustering because of strong linkage in the cohort. The aim of the study was to test whether cataloging public T cell receptors could identify signatures of past pathogen exposure. An earlier analysis of several hundred of the donors used high-throughput TCR beta sequencing to judge whether each TCR beta V gene segment behaved as functional or pseudogenic. Of the approximately 400 genotyped donors, 75% to 85% were placed in the genetic ancestry cluster associated with self-reported Caucasian donors. In a later genetic analysis, genome-wide SNP genotypes for about 55% of the roughly 700 donors were used, and that subset was treated as a discovery cohort. In the later analysis, no new phenotypic data were used to find candidate immune exposures; instead, reliance was placed on TCR beta sequences and their occurrence across donors. HLA typing covered class I and class II loci at four-digit resolution. Among over 350 genotyped donors of the cohort, an average of about 240,000 unique TCR beta nucleotide sequences were sequenced per donor, roughly 20% of them non-productive. An early release that covered some 630 HLA-typed donors contained around 330 gigabases of sequencing data and 70 million to 100 million unique TCR sequences. Using immunosequencing, the study profiled T cell repertoires from fewer than 850 subjects and related those repertoires to cytomegalovirus serostatus. High-throughput TCR immunosequencing, statistical association of individual TCRs with disease status, and machine learning were combined to predict cytomegalovirus infection status. Along with the roughly 670-subject first cohort, a separate validation cohort of over a hundred different subjects was used. Every discovery cohort repertoire had been produced on one sequencing platform. To study patterns of TCR occurrence, a later analysis re-analyzed previously published TCR beta repertoires from several hundred donors and added high-resolution HLA genotyping. Donor age, sex, ethnicity and CMV serostatus were compiled alongside the repertoire data. Results the study describes overall, beyond this receptor: According to a later analysis, parvovirus B19, influenza, CMV and Epstein-Barr virus appeared linked to several top co-occurrence clusters. This cohort had only TCR beta chains sequenced, and the lack of alpha or paired-chain data limited which features could be detected. CMV serostatus was the only immune exposure information available for the cohort. Some IMGT-functional V segments, including TRBV6-2 and TRBV6-3, could not be told apart with the 87-base-pair reads, so those segments were excluded. According to the authors, the approach could potentially be generalized to other disease states and immunological phenotypes. Because counts were too low, 15 to 20 rarely observed V segments, including chromosome 9 orphons, were excluded from the earlier analysis of a few hundred of the donors. A further reported finding was that TCR beta sequences accurately predicted the HLA-A and HLA-B alleles for most subjects in the first cohort. A later genetic analysis reported fewer N-insertions in productive TCRs among donors in an Asian-associated ancestry cluster than the roughly 700-donor mean. A later analysis found that HLA-associated TCR beta chains were more clonally expanded and had lower generation probabilities than equally common non-associated chains. Specific HLA alleles were associated with roughly 17,000 TCR beta sequences at a false discovery rate of 0.05 in a later analysis. The study gave a list of under 200 TCR beta chains associated with cytomegalovirus. According to a later analysis, most CMV-associated TCR beta chains appeared to be HLA-restricted, and the HLA associations seemed to be driven largely by CMV exposure. A later genetic analysis associated a missense DCLRE1C variant with V-gene and J-gene trimming of TCR beta chains, and an independent cohort replicated the association. Broadly in line with IMGT annotations, most TCR beta V segments showed up in productive rearrangements about 87% or about 30% of the time in an earlier analysis of around 600 of the donors. Sequencing depth was assumed to be roughly uniform across donors in the presence/absence analyses, though that assumption may not hold. In both the original and validation cohorts, the classifier was reported to diagnose cytomegalovirus status with high specificity and sensitivity. While some public TCRs were present in many individuals, most TCR sequences turned up only very rarely across donors. When HLA alleles, especially DR and DQ, strongly co-occurred, attributing TCR associations to individual alleles was difficult. Three of the identified cytomegalovirus-associated TCR beta chains were confirmed in vitro to be specific for cytomegalovirus antigens. In a later analysis, the rate of TCR association differed among HLA loci, with DRB1 alleles having the most associated TCRs and HLA-C alleles having the fewest. Because HLA typing was unavailable for some donors at each locus, only the typed subset was used in association tests. A group of highly shared sequence variants was considered likely to be a technical artifact of the sequencing pipeline. Correlated functional status among segregating V segments might be attributable to linkage disequilibrium, but an unknown experimental factor could not be ruled out.

In total, over 600 healthy bone marrow donors made up the cohort. All cohort members were sampled while nominally healthy, although unrecorded immune exposures were likely present. The donor was CMV seronegative and was included in the group of several hundred seronegative cohort members. A peripheral blood sample was collected from each donor, and TCR beta sequencing was performed on peripheral blood mononuclear cells. Genomic DNA extraction from the blood cell samples was performed with the Qiagen DNeasy Blood Extraction Kit. CDR1 and CDR2 (SGHNT, YYREEE) derive from the germline V gene (reference sequence). Including the terminal cysteine and phenylalanine, the CDR3 comprises 15 residues. Of all the DNA, just the CDR3 is kept, 45 bases in frame from base 1. V loses 4 bases at its end and J loses 3 bases; junction bases beyond the gene matches: 4. The library was built by means of the immunoSEQ multiplex PCR assay. The multiplex PCR relied on a mix of 60 forward primers for TCR Vbeta segments and 13 reverse primers for TCR Jbeta segments. A multiplex PCR assay on genomic DNA amplified the CDR3 region of rearranged TCR beta genes. On the Illumina HiSeq System, the amplified TCR beta libraries were sequenced as 87-base-pair reads. As for how the authors treated the data: A later analysis tallied 75 million to 95 million unique TCR beta chains across the roughly 610 repertoires, and around 9.9 million of those chains were shared by two or more donors. To remove PCR and sequencing errors, raw reads were error-corrected and collapsed into unique sequences using a nearest-neighbor algorithm that merged closely related sequences. To assign V, D and J gene segments, CDR3 sequences were aligned to IMGT reference sequences. For a sequence to be retained, at least a six-nucleotide match to both a V gene segment and a J gene segment was required. A rearrangement counted as productive if the CDR3 had no stop codons and remained in frame with V and J, and every other rearrangement counted as non-productive. CDR3 was defined according to IMGT convention as the region running from the second conserved V-encoded cysteine to the conserved J-encoded phenylalanine. The earlier analysis of roughly 590 of the donors excluded any sequence lacking an unambiguous match to a single V gene segment. In an earlier analysis of approximately 590 of the donors, a V segment was called functional when productive rearrangements were above 56.7%, and segregating when the standard deviation between donors exceeded 5%. A statistical classification framework was built for diagnosing cytomegalovirus status from the catalog of TCR beta chain sequences. V and J gene assignment, in a later analysis, came from comparing TCR nucleotide sequences with IMGT/GENE-DB human TR gene sequences. A later analysis assigned CDR3 sequences and most-parsimonious VDJ recombination scenarios with the TCRdist pipeline. A later analysis defined each TCR beta chain by its CDR3 amino acid sequence plus V-gene family, and excluded reads lacking a unique V-gene family. In a later analysis, 450 to 600 highly shared, low-generation-probability nucleotide sequences were removed to address suspected cross-contamination and a sequencing artifact. A later analysis calculated a clonal expansion index for each public chain from normalized within-repertoire ranks of inferred template counts. In a later analysis, generation probabilities were computed using a VDJ recombination model fitted to out-of-frame rearrangements, and the results were checked against IGoR. In a later analysis, TCR-TCR, TCR-HLA and TCR-CMV co-occurrence was scored with hypergeometric tests, and a repertoire-size bias correction was applied to TCR pairs. In a later analysis, false discovery rates were estimated by permuting HLA or CMV assignments 20 times. In a later analysis, co-occurring TCRs were grouped using DBSCAN, and TCRdist sequence similarity was added for clustering within HLA-allele-positive subsets. Repertoires with fewer than 30,000 or more than 120,000 public chains, plus five repertoires with anomalous nucleotide sharing, were excluded from co-occurrence clustering. TCRdb mirrors the immuneACCESS table, restricted to in-frame sequences. Some clones are absent from its copies; in checked studies, under half trace to an unresolved V gene, and the reason for the others is unknown. The V and J calls and clone size were taken over from that table, and D and trimming were inferred from the DNA. The sample table lists some 180,000 clones, about 81% of them with a count of one. The ten top clones hold more than 1.5% of the sample.

This clone has just one count. Its cognate antigen has yet to be identified. No qualities accompany the bases; no much larger clone lies one base away. Material: PBMCs. The sequence was collected from a man aged 40-50 years in good health and CMV-seronegative. The V gene is TRBV5-4 and the J gene is TRBJ1-5; 10 bases in the junction line up with TRBD1. The nucleotide sequence is TGTGCCAGCAGCCAGGGACAGGGGCACAATCAGCCCCAGCATTTT. Its protein product is CASSQGQGHNQPQHF.